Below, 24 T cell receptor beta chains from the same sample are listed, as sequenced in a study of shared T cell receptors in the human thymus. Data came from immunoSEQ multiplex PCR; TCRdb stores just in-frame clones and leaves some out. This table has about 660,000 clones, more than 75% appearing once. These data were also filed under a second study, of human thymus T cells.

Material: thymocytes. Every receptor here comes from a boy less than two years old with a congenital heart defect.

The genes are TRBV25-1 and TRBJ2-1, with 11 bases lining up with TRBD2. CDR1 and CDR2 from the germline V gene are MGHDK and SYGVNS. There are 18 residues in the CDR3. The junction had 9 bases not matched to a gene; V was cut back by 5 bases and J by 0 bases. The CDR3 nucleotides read TGTGCCAGCAGTCGTGTTACTAGCGGGAGAAACTCCTACAATGAGCAGTTCTTC. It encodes CASSRVTSGRNSYNEQFF.

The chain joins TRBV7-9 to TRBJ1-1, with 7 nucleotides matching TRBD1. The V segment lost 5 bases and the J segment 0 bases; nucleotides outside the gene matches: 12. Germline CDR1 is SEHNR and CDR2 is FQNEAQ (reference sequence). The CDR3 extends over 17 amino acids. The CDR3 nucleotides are TGTGCCAGCAGCGCCGAGGGGGCGGGGATAATGAACACTGAAGCTTTCTTT. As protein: CASSAEGAGIMNTEAFF.

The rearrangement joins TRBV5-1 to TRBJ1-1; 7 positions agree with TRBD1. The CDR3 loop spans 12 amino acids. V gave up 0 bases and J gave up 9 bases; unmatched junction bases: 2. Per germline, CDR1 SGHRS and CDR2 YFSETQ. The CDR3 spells CASSLDRGKAFF. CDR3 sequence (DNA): TGCGCCAGCAGCTTGGACAGGGGTAAAGCTTTCTTT.

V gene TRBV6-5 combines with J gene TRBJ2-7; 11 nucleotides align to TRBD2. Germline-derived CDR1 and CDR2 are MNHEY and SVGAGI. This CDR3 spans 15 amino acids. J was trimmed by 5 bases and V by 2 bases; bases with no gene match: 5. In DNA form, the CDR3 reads TGTGCCAGCAGTTACCCGGCTAGCGGGAGGCACGAGCAGTACTTC. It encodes CASSYPASGRHEQYF.

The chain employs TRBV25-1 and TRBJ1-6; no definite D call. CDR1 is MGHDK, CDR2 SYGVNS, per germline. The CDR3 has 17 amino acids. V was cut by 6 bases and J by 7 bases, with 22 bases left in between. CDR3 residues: CASSALQIGEHNSPLHF. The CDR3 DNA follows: TGTGCCAGCAGCGCCCTACAAATTGGGGAGCACAATTCACCCCTCCACTTT.

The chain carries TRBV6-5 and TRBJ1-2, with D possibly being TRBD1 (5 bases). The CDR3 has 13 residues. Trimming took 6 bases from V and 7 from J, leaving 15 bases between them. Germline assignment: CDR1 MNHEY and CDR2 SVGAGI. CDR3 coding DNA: TGTGCCAGCAGCCCCCAGGGCCCTCTTGGCTACACCTTC. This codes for CASSPQGPLGYTF.

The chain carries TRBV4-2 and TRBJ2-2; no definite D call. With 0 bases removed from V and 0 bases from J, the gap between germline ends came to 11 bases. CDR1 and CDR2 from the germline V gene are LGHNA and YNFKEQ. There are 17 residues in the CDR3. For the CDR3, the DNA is TGTGCCAGCAGCCAAGACGAGGCCGGATCGAACACCGGGGAGCTGTTTTTT. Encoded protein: CASSQDEAGSNTGELFF.

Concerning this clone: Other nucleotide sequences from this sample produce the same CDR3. In nucleotides, the CDR3 is TGCAGTGCTAGAGCTGAGACCCAGTACTTC. Its protein is CSARAETQYF. The V gene is TRBV20-1, the J gene TRBJ2-5, with unresolved D. The CDR3 consists of 10 residues. Trimming stripped 1 base from V and 5 bases from J, with 2 bases between. Germline CDR1 reads DFQATT; CDR2 reads SNEGSKA (reference sequence).

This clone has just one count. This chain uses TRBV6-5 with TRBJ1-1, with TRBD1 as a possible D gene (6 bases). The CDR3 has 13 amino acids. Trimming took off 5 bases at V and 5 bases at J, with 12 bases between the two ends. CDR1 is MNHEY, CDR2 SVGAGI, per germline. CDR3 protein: CASSTGRGTEAFF. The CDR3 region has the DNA TGTGCCAGCAGTACAGGGAGGGGGACTGAAGCTTTCTTT.

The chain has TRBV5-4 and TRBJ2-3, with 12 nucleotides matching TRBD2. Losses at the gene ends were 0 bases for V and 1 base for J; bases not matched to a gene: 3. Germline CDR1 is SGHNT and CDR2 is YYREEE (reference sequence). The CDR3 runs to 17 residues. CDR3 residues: CASSLVSSGRGTDTQYF. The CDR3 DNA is TGTGCCAGCAGCTTGGTTTCTAGCGGGAGGGGCACAGATACGCAGTATTTT.

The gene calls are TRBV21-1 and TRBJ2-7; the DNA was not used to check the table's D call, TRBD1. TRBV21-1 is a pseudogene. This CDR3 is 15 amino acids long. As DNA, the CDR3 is TGTGCCAGCAGCGCTCGCACAGGCATCTCCTACGAGCAGTACTTC. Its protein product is CASSARTGISYEQYF.

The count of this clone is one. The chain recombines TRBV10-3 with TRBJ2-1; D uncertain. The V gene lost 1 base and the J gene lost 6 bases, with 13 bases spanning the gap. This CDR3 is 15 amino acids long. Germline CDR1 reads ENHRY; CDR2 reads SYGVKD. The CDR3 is CAISEFRGPSNEQFF. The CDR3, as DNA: TGTGCCATCAGTGAGTTCAGAGGCCCCAGCAATGAGCAGTTCTTC.

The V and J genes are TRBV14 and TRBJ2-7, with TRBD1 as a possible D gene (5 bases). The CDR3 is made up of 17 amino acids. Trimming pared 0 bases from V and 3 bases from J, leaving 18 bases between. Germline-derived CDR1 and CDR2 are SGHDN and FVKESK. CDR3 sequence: CASSQDLRAGQGYEQYF. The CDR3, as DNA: TGTGCCAGCAGCCAAGATCTAAGAGCCGGGCAGGGCTACGAGCAGTACTTC.

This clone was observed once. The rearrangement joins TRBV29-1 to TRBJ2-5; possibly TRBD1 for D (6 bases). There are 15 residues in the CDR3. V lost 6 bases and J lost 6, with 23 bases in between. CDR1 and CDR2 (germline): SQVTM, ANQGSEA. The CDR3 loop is CSVLPRYRDGKTQYF. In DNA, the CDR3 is TGCAGCGTCCTACCGCGATACAGGGATGGAAAGACCCAGTACTTC.

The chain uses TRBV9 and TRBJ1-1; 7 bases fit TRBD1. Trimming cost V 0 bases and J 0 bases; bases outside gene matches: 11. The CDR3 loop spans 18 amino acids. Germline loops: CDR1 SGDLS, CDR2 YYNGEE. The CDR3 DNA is TGTGCCAGCAGCGTAGTGTCGACAGGGTGCGGAATGAACACTGAAGCTTTCTTT. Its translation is CASSVVSTGCGMNTEAFF.

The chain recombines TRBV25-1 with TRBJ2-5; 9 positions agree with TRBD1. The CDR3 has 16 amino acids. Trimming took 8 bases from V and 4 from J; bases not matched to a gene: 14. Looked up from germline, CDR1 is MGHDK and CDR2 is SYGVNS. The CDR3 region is CASSNPPGQGLETQYF. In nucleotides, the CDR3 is TGTGCCAGCTCGAATCCCCCGGGACAGGGACTAGAGACCCAGTACTTC.

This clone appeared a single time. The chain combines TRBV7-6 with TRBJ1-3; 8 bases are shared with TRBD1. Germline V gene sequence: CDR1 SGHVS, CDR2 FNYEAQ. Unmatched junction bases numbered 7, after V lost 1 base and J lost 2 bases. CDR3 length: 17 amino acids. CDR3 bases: TGTGCCAGCAGCTTAGGGGGCACAGGGGGAGCTGGAAACACCATATATTTT. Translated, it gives CASSLGGTGGAGNTIYF. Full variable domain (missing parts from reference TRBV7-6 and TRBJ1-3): GAGVSQSPRYKVTKRGQDVALRCDPISGHVSLYWYRQALGQGPEFLTYFNYEAQQDKSGLPNDRFSAERPEGSISTLTIQRTEQRDSAMYRCASSLGGTGGAGNTIYFGEGSWLTVV.

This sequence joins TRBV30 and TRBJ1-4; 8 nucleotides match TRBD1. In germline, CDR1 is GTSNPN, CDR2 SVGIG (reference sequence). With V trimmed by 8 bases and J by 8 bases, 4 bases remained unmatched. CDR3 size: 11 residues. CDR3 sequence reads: CAHRTGEKLFF. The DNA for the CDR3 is TGTGCCCACCGGACAGGGGAAAAACTGTTTTTT.

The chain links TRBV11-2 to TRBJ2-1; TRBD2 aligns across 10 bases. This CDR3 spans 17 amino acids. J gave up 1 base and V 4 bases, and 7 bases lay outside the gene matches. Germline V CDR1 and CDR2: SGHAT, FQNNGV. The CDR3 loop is CASSCSSGSKSYNEQFF. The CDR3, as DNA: TGTGCCAGCAGCTGTTCTAGCGGGAGTAAGTCCTACAATGAGCAGTTCTTC.

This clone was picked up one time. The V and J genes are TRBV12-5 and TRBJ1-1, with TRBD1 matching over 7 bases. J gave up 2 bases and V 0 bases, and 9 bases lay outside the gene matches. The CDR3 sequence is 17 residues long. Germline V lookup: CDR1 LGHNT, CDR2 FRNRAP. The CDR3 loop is CASGLVPPGTDNTEAFF. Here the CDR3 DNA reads TGTGCTAGTGGTTTGGTACCTCCGGGGACAGATAACACTGAAGCTTTCTTT.

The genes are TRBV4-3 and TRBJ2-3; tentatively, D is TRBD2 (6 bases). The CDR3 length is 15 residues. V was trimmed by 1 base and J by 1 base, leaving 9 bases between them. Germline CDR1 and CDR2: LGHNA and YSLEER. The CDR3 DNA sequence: TGCGCCAGCAGCCAAGCAGCGGGCCGCACAGATACGCAGTATTTT. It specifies CASSQAAGRTDTQYF.

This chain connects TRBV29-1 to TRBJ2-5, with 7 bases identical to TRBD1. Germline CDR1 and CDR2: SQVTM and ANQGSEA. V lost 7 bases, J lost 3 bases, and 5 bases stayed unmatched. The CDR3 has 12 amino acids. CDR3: CSAGDSKETQYF. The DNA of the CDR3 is TGCAGCGCCGGGGACAGCAAAGAGACCCAGTACTTC.

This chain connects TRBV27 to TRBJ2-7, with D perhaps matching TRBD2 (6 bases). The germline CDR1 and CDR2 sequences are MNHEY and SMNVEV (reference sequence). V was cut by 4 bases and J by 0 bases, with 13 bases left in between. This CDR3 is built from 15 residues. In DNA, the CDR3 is TGTGCCAGCAGTTCCCGCGGGAACAGCTCCTACGAGCAGTACTTC. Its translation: CASSSRGNSSYEQYF.

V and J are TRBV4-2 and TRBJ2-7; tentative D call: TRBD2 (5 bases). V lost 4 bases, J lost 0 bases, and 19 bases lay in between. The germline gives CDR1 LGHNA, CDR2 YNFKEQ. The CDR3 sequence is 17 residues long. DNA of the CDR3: TGTGCCAGCAGCCCGTCACCTTGGGTAGCGCACTCCTACGAGCAGTACTTC. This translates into CASSPSPWVAHSYEQYF.